Shown below are 16 T cell receptor beta chains from a single sample sequenced in a study of cytomegalovirus exposure and HLA in healthy donors. PCR amplification relied on 60 Vbeta primers (plus 13 Jbeta primers). Some clones are missing from TCRdb's copy, which holds only in-frame ones; the method was immunoSEQ multiplex PCR. This sample has about 200,000 clones, with approximately 85% found just once. Sequences were obtained from PBMCs. Receptors were obtained from a woman in her thirties or forties in good health and CMV-seronegative.

The V call is TRBV11-1, the J call TRBJ2-4, with TRBD2 as a possible D gene (6 bases). The V and J ends lost 5 bases and 9 bases respectively, with 11 bases between them. The CDR3 has 12 amino acids. The germline gives CDR1 SGHAT, CDR2 FQDESV (reference sequence). The CDR3 protein is CASSPGRGIQYF. The CDR3 bases are TGTGCCAGCAGCCCGGGGCGGGGCATTCAGTACTTC.

The chain links TRBV7-9 to TRBJ1-1; possible D gene TRBD1, 6 bases. CDR1 is SEHNR and CDR2 is FQNEAQ in the germline V gene (reference sequence). The CDR3 spans 13 residues. Trimming shortened V by 3 bases and J by 2 bases, and 7 bases separated the two germline ends. Written as DNA, the CDR3 is TGTGCCAGCAGCTTCAGGGGTAACACTGAAGCTTTCTTT. It yields the protein CASSFRGNTEAFF.

This chain joins TRBV2 and TRBJ2-5; D is uncertain. The DNA end favors TRBJ2-7, so the J call may be wrong. CDR3 size: 15 residues. Germline V CDR1 and CDR2: SNHLY, FYNNEI. This chain's CDR3 is CASRLRYSGTYEQYF. The CDR3 DNA reads as TGTGCCAGCCGGTTAAGGTATTCAGGCACCTACGAGCAGTACTTC.

This clone was seen a single time. V and J are TRBV27 and TRBJ2-7; D gene ambiguous. This CDR3 contains 13 residues. V was clipped by 4 bases and J by 1 base, with 8 bases between them. Germline values: CDR1 MNHEY, CDR2 SMNVEV (reference sequence). The CDR3 loop reads CASSSAESYEQYF. The CDR3 bases are TGTGCCAGCAGTTCCGCAGAATCCTACGAGCAGTACTTC.

This clone was found once. The chain recombines TRBV18 with TRBJ1-2; D is perhaps TRBD1 (5 bases). V gave up 6 bases and J gave up 3 bases, with 20 bases separating them. CDR1 and CDR2 from the germline V gene are KGHSH and LQKENI. The CDR3 is 16 amino acids. In nucleotides, the CDR3 is TGTGCCAGCTCCTCCCCCTTCGACAGCCTCTACTATGGCTACACCTTC. Protein product: CASSSPFDSLYYGYTF.

The genes are TRBV6-5 and TRBJ2-7; TRBD1 matches 7 bases. This CDR3 comprises 15 residues. The V segment lost 5 bases and the J segment 3 bases; nucleotides outside the gene matches: 10. Germline V gene sequence: CDR1 MNHEY, CDR2 SVGAGI. The CDR3 bases are TGTGCCAGCAGTCGCCGGACAGGTTTTAACTACGAGCAGTACTTC. Its translation is CASSRRTGFNYEQYF.

This clone has a handful of counts. The V gene is TRBV2, the J gene TRBJ1-4; maybe TRBD1 (6 bases). The CDR3 extends over 14 amino acids. V lost 4 bases and J 10 bases, leaving 16 bases between the germline ends. CDR1 is SNHLY and CDR2 is FYNNEI in the germline V gene. CDR3 in amino acids: CASSGTVSEGKLFF. The DNA of the CDR3 is TGTGCCAGCAGTGGGACAGTCTCCGAGGGAAAACTGTTTTTT.

CDR3: CASGLGLAVTDTQYF. The CDR3 DNA reads TGCGCCAGTGGCCTGGGGCTAGCGGTCACAGATACGCAGTATTTT. The chain links TRBV4-1 to TRBJ2-3; 7 bases are shared with TRBD2. The length of the CDR3 is 15 residues. Unmatched junction bases numbered 11, after V lost 9 bases and J lost 2 bases. CDR1 and CDR2 (germline): MGHRA, YSYEKL.

The chain links TRBV6-5 to TRBJ2-3; D ambiguous. Trimming stripped 4 bases from V and 5 bases from J, with 4 bases between. Germline V gene data show CDR1 as MNHEY and CDR2 as SVGAGI. The CDR3 consists of 11 residues. The CDR3, as DNA: TGTGCCAGCAGTTTCCAAGATACGCAGTATTTT. It yields the protein CASSFQDTQYF.

The rearrangement joins TRBV30 to TRBJ1-6; 8 nucleotides line up with TRBD1. This CDR3 comprises 13 residues. Germline values: CDR1 GTSNPN, CDR2 SVGIG (reference sequence). The V and J ends lost 2 bases and 7 bases, in that order; junction bases with no gene match: 1. CDR3 residues: CAWSRQGNSPLHF. As DNA, the CDR3 is TGTGCCTGGAGTCGACAGGGGAATTCACCCCTCCACTTT.

The chain links TRBV27 to TRBJ1-4, with 7 bases identical to TRBD1. The V and J ends lost 0 bases and 5 bases, in that order; junction bases with no gene match: 3. Germline V lookup: CDR1 MNHEY, CDR2 SMNVEV (reference sequence). The CDR3 has 15 amino acids. CDR3 DNA: TGTGCCAGCAGTTTATCAAGACAGGGAAATGAAAAACTGTTTTTT. Protein product: CASSLSRQGNEKLFF.

The rearrangement uses TRBV27 and TRBJ2-7; weak D call: TRBD2 (5 bases). The CDR3 contains 16 residues. The germline gives CDR1 MNHEY, CDR2 SMNVEV (reference sequence). The V gene lost 2 bases and the J gene lost 2 bases, with 16 bases spanning the gap. CDR3 in amino acids: CASSLRSGLLTYEQYF. CDR3 coding DNA: TGTGCCAGCAGTTTACGATCCGGACTCTTAACCTACGAGCAGTACTTC.

The CDR3 here is CASSVADRGHEQYF. The CDR3 nucleotides read TGTGCCAGCAGCGTAGCTGACAGGGGCCACGAGCAGTACTTC. This chain links TRBV9 with TRBJ2-5; TRBD1 matches 8 bases. The DNA matches TRBJ2-7 better at its end, which makes the J call doubtful. Germline CDR1 is SGDLS and CDR2 is YYNGEE. The CDR3 extends over 14 amino acids.

The chain uses TRBV15 and TRBJ1-3; D is undetermined. V was cut by 4 bases and J by 2 bases, with 12 bases left in between. The germline gives CDR1 LNHNV, CDR2 YYDKDF (reference sequence). The CDR3 consists of 15 residues. CDR3 sequence reads: CATSTPTRPGNTIYF. In DNA form, the CDR3 reads TGTGCCACCAGCACCCCGACACGGCCTGGAAACACCATATATTTT.

The V gene is TRBV27, the J gene TRBJ1-4, with 11 positions matching TRBD1. Germline assignment: CDR1 MNHEY and CDR2 SMNVEV (reference sequence). The CDR3 runs to 14 residues. Trimming removed 6 bases from V and 5 bases from J; junction bases left unmatched: 2. CDR3 DNA: TGTGCCAGCAGAGGGACAGGGGGGAATGAAAAACTGTTTTTT. The encoded protein is CASRGTGGNEKLFF.

This clone was seen more than once but under ten times. CDR3 nucleotides: TGTGCCAGCAGTGTACTCTTCTACGAGCAGTACTTC. It yields the protein CASSVLFYEQYF. The genes are TRBV2 and TRBJ2-7, with no clear D. The V and J ends lost 4 bases and 3 bases respectively, with 7 bases between them. The CDR3 extends over 12 amino acids. In germline, CDR1 is SNHLY, CDR2 FYNNEI.